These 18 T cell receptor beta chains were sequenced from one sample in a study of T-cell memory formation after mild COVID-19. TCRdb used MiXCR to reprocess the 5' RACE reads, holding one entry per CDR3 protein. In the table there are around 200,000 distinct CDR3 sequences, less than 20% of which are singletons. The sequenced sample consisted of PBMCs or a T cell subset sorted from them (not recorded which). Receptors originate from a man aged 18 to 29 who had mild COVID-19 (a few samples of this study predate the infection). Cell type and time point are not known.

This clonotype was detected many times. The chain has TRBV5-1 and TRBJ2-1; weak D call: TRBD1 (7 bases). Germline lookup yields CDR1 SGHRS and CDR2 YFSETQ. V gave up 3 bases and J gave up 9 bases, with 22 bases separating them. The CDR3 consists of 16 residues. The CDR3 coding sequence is TGCGCCAGCAGCTCCGAACCGGGCGGGACAGTCAGTGAGCAGTTCTTC. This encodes CASSSEPGGTVSEQFF.

The DNA for the CDR3 is TGTGCCAGCAGCGTAAGGACAGGGAGGGTAAGGCAGCCCCAGCATTTT. Translated, it gives CASSVRTGRVRQPQHF. The chain carries TRBV28 and TRBJ1-5; 8 bases line up with TRBD1. CDR3 size: 16 residues. The V and J ends lost 6 bases and 7 bases, in that order; junction bases with no gene match: 14. Germline loops: CDR1 MDHEN, CDR2 SYDVKM.

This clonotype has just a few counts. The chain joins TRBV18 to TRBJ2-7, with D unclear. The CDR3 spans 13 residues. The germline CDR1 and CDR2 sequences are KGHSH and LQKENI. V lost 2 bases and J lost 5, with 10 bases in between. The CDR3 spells CASSPGLSDEQYF. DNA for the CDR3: TGTGCCAGCTCACCAGGGTTGAGCGACGAGCAGTACTTC.

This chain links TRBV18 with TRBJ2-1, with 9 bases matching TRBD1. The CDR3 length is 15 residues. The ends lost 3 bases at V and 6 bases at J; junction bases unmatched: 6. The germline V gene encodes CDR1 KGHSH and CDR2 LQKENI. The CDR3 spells CASSPLGQGTNEQFF. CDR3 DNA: TGTGCCAGCTCACCTCTAGGACAGGGGACCAATGAGCAGTTCTTC.

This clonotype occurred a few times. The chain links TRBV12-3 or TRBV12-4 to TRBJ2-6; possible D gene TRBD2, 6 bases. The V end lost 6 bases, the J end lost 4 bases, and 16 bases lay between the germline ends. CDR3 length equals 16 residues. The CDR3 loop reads CASSLGTSPGANVLTF. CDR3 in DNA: TGTGCCAGCAGCCTGGGGACTTCTCCCGGGGCCAACGTCCTGACTTTC.

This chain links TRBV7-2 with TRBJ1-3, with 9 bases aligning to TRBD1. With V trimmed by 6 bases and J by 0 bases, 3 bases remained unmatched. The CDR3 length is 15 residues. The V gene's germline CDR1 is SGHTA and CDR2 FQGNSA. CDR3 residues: CASRRDRVSGNTIYF. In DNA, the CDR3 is TGTGCCAGCAGACGGGACAGGGTCTCTGGAAACACCATATATTTT.

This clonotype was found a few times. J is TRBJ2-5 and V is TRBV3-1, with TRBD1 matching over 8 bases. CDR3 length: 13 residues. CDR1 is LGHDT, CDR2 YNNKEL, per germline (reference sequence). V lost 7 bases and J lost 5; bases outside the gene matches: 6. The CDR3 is CASNQGAGETQYF. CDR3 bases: TGTGCCAGCAACCAGGGGGCTGGGGAGACCCAGTACTTC.

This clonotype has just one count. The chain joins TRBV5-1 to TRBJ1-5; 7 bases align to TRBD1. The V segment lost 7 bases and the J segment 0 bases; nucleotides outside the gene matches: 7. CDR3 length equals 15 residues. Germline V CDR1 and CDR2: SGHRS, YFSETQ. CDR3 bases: TGCGCCAGCTTAGACAGGGAGTCTAGCAATCAGCCCCAGCATTTT. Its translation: CASLDRESSNQPQHF.

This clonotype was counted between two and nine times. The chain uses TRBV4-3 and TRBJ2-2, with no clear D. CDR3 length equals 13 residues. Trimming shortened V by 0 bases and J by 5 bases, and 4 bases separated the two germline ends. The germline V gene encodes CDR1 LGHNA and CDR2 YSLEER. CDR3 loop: CASSQEQTGELFF. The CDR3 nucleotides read TGCGCCAGCAGCCAAGAACAGACCGGGGAGCTGTTTTTT.

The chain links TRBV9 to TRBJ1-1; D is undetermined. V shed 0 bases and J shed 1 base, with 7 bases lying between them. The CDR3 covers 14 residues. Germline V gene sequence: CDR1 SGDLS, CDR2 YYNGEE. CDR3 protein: CASSVVSGNTEAFF. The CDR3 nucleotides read TGTGCCAGCAGCGTAGTTTCCGGGAACACTGAAGCTTTCTTT.

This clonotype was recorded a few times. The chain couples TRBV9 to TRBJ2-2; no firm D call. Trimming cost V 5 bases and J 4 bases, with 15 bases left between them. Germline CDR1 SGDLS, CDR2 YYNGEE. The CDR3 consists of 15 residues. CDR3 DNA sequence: TGTGCCAGCAGGGCATCGATGGAGCCCACCGGGGAGCTGTTTTTT. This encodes CASRASMEPTGELFF.

CDR3 DNA: TGTGCCAGCAGCTTGAGAGGACTAGCGGGGGCCACAGATACGCAGTATTTT. Encoded protein: CASSLRGLAGATDTQYF. The rearrangement joins TRBV7-2 to TRBJ2-3, with 13 bases aligning to TRBD2. This CDR3 region has 17 residues. The germline V gene has CDR1 SGHTA and CDR2 FQGNSA. The V and J ends lost 3 bases and 2 bases, in that order; junction bases with no gene match: 5.

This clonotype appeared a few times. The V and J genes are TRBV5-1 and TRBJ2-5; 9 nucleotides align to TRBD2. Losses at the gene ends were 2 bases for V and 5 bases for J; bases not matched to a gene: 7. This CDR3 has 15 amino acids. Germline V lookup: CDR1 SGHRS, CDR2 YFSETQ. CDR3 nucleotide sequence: TGCGCCAGCAGCTTCCCCCTAGCGGGGTCGGAGACCCAGTACTTC. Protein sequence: CASSFPLAGSETQYF.

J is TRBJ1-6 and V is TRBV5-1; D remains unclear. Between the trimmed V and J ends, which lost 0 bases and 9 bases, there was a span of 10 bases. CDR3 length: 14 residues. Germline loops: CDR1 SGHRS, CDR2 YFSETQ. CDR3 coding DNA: TGCGCCAGCAGCTTGGACACCTTGGGTTCACCCCTCCACTTT. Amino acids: CASSLDTLGSPLHF.

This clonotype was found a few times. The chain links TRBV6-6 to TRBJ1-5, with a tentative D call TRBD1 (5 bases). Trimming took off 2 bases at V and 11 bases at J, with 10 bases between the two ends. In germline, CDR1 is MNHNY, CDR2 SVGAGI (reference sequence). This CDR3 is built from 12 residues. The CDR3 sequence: CASSYTEGAQHF. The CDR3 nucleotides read TGTGCCAGCAGTTACACGGAAGGGGCCCAGCATTTT.

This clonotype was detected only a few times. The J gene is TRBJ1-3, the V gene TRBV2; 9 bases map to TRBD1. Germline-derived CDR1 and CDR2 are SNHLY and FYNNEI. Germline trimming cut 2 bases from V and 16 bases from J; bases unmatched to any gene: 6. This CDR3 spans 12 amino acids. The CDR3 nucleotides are TGTGCCAGCAGTGAACTAGACAGGGGGACTTATTTT. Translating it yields CASSELDRGTYF.

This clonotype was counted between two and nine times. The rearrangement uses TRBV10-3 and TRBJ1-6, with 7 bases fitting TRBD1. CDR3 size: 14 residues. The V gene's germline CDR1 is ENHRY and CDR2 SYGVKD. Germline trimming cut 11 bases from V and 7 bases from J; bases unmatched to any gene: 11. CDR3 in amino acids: CASSPGGLNSPLHF. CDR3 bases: TGTGCCTCATCCCCAGGGGGTCTGAATTCACCCCTCCACTTT.

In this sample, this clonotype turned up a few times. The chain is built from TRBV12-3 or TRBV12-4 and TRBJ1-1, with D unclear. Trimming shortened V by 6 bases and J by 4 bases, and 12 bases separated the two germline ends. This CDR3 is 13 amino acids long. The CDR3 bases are TGTGCCAGCAGGCGGAGGGAAAGCACTGAAGCTTTCTTT. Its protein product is CASRRRESTEAFF.